This T cell receptor beta chain comes out of a study of blood T cell repertoires in COVID-19. About the research overall: Acute-phase and convalescent COVID-19 samples originated in the United States, Italy and Spain.

The length of the CDR3 is 15 residues. The V and J ends lost 4 bases and 6 bases, in that order; junction bases with no gene match: 10. In the authors' methods: From reference gene primer amplification, estimates of nucleated cell counts were derived. Only in-frame clones appear in the TCRdb table, and some are missing; sequencing was by immunoSEQ multiplex PCR. Clone size and V and J calls were adopted from that table, with D and trimming inferred from the DNA. The sample contains approximately 200,000 clones, 80% to 90% of which appear only once. Remarks on this clone: The same CDR3 is also encoded by other DNA sequences in this sample.

This rearrangement joins TRBV23-1 to TRBJ1-2; TRBD1 aligns across 8 bases. TRBV23-1 is an ORF for which the function is uncertain. The receptor comes from a woman aged 55-70 years who had recovered from COVID-19. What was sequenced was peripheral blood. CDR3 region: CASSLPGGYTHGYTF. In DNA form, the CDR3 reads TGCGCCAGCAGTCTCCCAGGGGGCTATACCCATGGCTACACCTTC.